This paragraph covers one TCR beta chain sequence. The antigen remains unidentified. The record originates from a study of cytomegalovirus exposure and HLA in healthy donors. Overall study results and limits: The authors enumerated around 150 TCR beta chains as linked to cytomegalovirus.

Germline CDR1 reads SQVTM; CDR2 reads ANQGSEA. J was trimmed by 13 bases and V by 8 bases; bases with no gene match: 20. The CDR3 contains 15 residues. PCR involved 60 Vbeta and 13 Jbeta primers. TCRdb's copy holds only in-frame clones and misses some; the assay was immunoSEQ multiplex PCR. The listing records tens of thousands of clones. The V and J genes are TRBV29-1 and TRBJ2-1; 10 bases match TRBD2. This clonotype was obtained from a man aged 45-65 years in good health and CMV-seropositive. The sequenced sample consisted of PBMCs. The DNA of the CDR3 is TGCAGCACTCGGCGAGCGGCTAGCGGGAGCGCTATTCAGTTCTTC. Residues: CSTRRAASGSAIQFF.